A single sample gave rise to the 25 T cell receptor beta chains below, sequenced in a study of beta chain features in type 1 diabetes. Expressed TCRB transcripts got sequenced, as all isolated RNA was reverse transcribed. Clones were read by immunoSEQ multiplex PCR, and TCRdb kept only the in-frame ones, dropping some. The sample includes under 550,000 clones, more than 9.5% of them seen just once. Sequencing was performed on naive CD4+ T cells from blood. The receptor set was obtained from a young woman in good health.

The chain carries TRBV29-1 and TRBJ1-1; the D is unclear. The CDR3 consists of 12 residues. The ends were cut back, 6 bases at V and 6 bases at J, with 14 bases in the middle. Germline V gene sequence: CDR1 SQVTM, CDR2 ANQGSEA. The CDR3 sequence: CSVSRRKAEAFF. The CDR3 coding sequence is TGCAGCGTAAGCAGAAGAAAAGCTGAAGCTTTCTTT.

This rearrangement joins TRBV9 to TRBJ2-1, with D unclear. The V gene lost 4 bases and the J gene lost 8 bases, with 22 bases spanning the gap. Germline CDR1 and CDR2: SGDLS and YYNGEE. The CDR3 totals 16 residues. The CDR3 is CASSPFWKFSPHEQFF. As DNA, the CDR3 is TGTGCCAGCAGCCCCTTCTGGAAGTTCTCTCCCCATGAGCAGTTCTTC.

The chain carries TRBV6-5 and TRBJ1-1; 7 positions match TRBD1. This CDR3 region has 15 residues. After removal of 6 bases from V and 3 bases from J, the junction contained 10 bases not matched to a gene. Looked up from germline, CDR1 is MNHEY and CDR2 is SVGAGI. The CDR3 here is CASSQTGRAYTEAFF. In nucleotides, the CDR3 is TGTGCCAGCAGCCAGACAGGGAGGGCTTACACTGAAGCTTTCTTT.

J is TRBJ1-2 and V is TRBV5-1; 8 bases map to TRBD1. This CDR3 has 13 amino acids. Germline V gives CDR1 SGHRS, CDR2 YFSETQ. V lost 3 bases to trimming and J lost 8 bases; unmatched junction nucleotides: 6. CDR3 coding DNA: TGCGCCAGCAGCTATGGGACAGGTAGCGGCTACACCTTC. Protein sequence: CASSYGTGSGYTF. Complete variable domain (other parts from reference TRBV5-1 and TRBJ1-2): KAGVTQTPRYLIKTRGQQVTLSCSPISGHRSVSWYQQTPGQGLQFLFEYFSETQRNKGNFPGRFSGRQFSNSRSEMNVSTLELGDSALYLCASSYGTGSGYTFGSGTRLTVV.

The chain is built from TRBV29-1 and TRBJ2-5; TRBD1 agrees at 9 bases. The V gene's germline CDR1 is SQVTM and CDR2 ANQGSEA. The V gene end was trimmed by 1 base and the J gene end by 1 base; junction bases not matched to a gene: 4. The CDR3 is made up of 15 amino acids. The CDR3 loop is CSVEGGTGTQETQYF. In DNA form, the CDR3 reads TGCAGCGTTGAAGGCGGGACAGGGACCCAAGAGACCCAGTACTTC.

The chain uses TRBV7-6 and TRBJ2-7; D perhaps matches TRBD2 (6 bases). V was cut by 3 bases and J by 3 bases, with 9 bases left in between. The CDR3 is made up of 13 amino acids. Germline V CDR1 and CDR2: SGHVS, FNYEAQ. The CDR3 nucleotides are TGTGCCAGCAGCTTTAGCGGTGGCTACGAGCAGTACTTC. It specifies CASSFSGGYEQYF. The full variable domain, its missing parts supplied by reference TRBV7-6 and TRBJ2-7, is GAGVSQSPRYKVTKRGQDVALRCDPISGHVSLYWYRQALGQGPEFLTYFNYEAQQDKSGLPNDRFSAERPEGSISTLTIQRTEQRDSAMYRCASSFSGGYEQYFGPGTRLTVT.

The chain is built from TRBV29-1 and TRBJ2-2; tentative D call: TRBD1 (6 bases). The CDR3 is 14 amino acids. From germline, CDR1 is SQVTM and CDR2 ANQGSEA. Trimming took off 3 bases at V and 6 bases at J, with 14 bases between the two ends. The CDR3 DNA reads TGCAGCGTTGAGGGCCGGGCAGGGGCCGGGGAGCTGTTTTTT. Its translation is CSVEGRAGAGELFF.

This clone was found a few times. This chain joins TRBV28 and TRBJ2-1, with a weak D call TRBD1 (7 bases). The length of the CDR3 is 13 residues. The germline V gene encodes CDR1 MDHEN and CDR2 SYDVKM. Trimming removed 8 bases from V and 4 bases from J, with 12 bases in between. CDR3 protein: CASGGDRYNEQFF. CDR3 bases: TGTGCCAGCGGCGGGGACAGATACAATGAGCAGTTCTTC.

This clone was counted between two and nine times. The genes are TRBV4-1 and TRBJ2-3, with 7 bases identical to TRBD2. The CDR3 runs to 15 residues. The V segment lost 4 bases and the J segment 6 bases; nucleotides outside the gene matches: 10. The V gene's germline CDR1 is MGHRA and CDR2 YSYEKL. The CDR3 here is CASSLLIAGPDTQYF. CDR3 nucleotides: TGCGCCAGCAGCCTACTGATAGCGGGTCCGGATACGCAGTATTTT.

V usage is TRBV9 and J usage is TRBJ1-3; no firm D call. Trimming cost V 4 bases and J 0 bases, with 11 bases left between them. The CDR3 totals 15 residues. Germline-derived CDR1 and CDR2 are SGDLS and YYNGEE. The CDR3 DNA follows: TGTGCCAGCAGCCCGCGCGCAGGCTCTGGAAACACCATATATTTT. The encoded protein is CASSPRAGSGNTIYF.

The chain recombines TRBV19 with TRBJ1-1; no firm D call. CDR3 size: 15 residues. Trimming shortened V by 1 base and J by 3 bases, and 12 bases separated the two germline ends. Germline values: CDR1 LNHDA, CDR2 SQIVND (reference sequence). The CDR3 DNA reads TGTGCCAGTAGTATAGTAAACCGACCGGACACTGAAGCTTTCTTT. This translates into CASSIVNRPDTEAFF.

This clone was counted only a few times. The genes are TRBV29-1 and TRBJ2-7, with 8 bases identical to TRBD2. The tail of the sequence fits TRBJ2-5 better, so the J call may be wrong. This CDR3 is 12 amino acids long. CDR1 and CDR2 (germline): SQVTM, ANQGSEA. CDR3: CSVASGWETQYF. CDR3 nucleotides: TGCAGCGTTGCTAGCGGGTGGGAGACCCAGTACTTC.

The rearrangement uses TRBV10-3 and TRBJ2-7; TRBD2 matches 13 bases. Looked up from germline, CDR1 is ENHRY and CDR2 is SYGVKD. CDR3 length equals 13 residues. After removal of 11 bases from V and 9 bases from J, the junction contained 10 bases not matched to a gene. This CDR3 reads CASGLAGVGGQYF. The CDR3 bases are TGTGCCTCCGGACTAGCGGGAGTGGGAGGGCAGTACTTC.

This clone occurred a few times. The chain joins TRBV11-3 to TRBJ2-5; D gene uncertain. This CDR3 has 11 residues. Germline CDR1 reads SGHNT; CDR2 reads YENEEA. Trimming shortened V by 1 base and J by 7 bases, and 4 bases separated the two germline ends. CDR3 sequence (DNA): TGTGCCAGCAGCTTAGCGGGGACCCAGTACTTC. Its translation: CASSLAGTQYF. The whole variable domain, remainder taken from reference TRBV11-3 and TRBJ2-5, is EAGVVQSPRYKIIEKKQPVAFWCNPISGHNTLYWYLQNLGQGPELLIRYENEEAVDDSQLPKDRFSAERLKGVDSTLKIQPAELGDSAVYLCASSLAGTQYFGPGTRLLVL.

The chain combines TRBV14 with TRBJ2-2; the match to TRBD1 covers 7 bases. Germline CDR1 is SGHDN and CDR2 is FVKESK. The CDR3 is 14 residues long. V was pared by 3 bases and J by 7 bases, with 5 bases of the junction left unmatched. CDR3 loop: CASSQITGVGELFF. The CDR3 DNA is TGTGCCAGCAGCCAGATAACAGGGGTCGGGGAGCTGTTTTTT.

About this clone itself: Other nucleotide sequences in the sample specify the same CDR3. The chain couples TRBV7-3 to TRBJ2-1; D may be TRBD2 (5 bases). Germline loops: CDR1 SGHTA, CDR2 FQGTGA. There are 12 residues in the CDR3. V was cut by 1 base and J by 10 bases, with 8 bases left in between. CDR3 residues: CASSLRGGEQFF. CDR3 bases: TGTGCCAGCAGCTTAAGAGGAGGCGAGCAGTTCTTC. The whole variable domain, remainder taken from reference TRBV7-3 and TRBJ2-1, is GAGVSQTPSNKVTEKGKYVELRCDPISGHTALYWYRQSLGQGPEFLIYFQGTGAADDSGLPNDRFFAVRPEGSVSTLKIQRTERGDSAVYLCASSLRGGEQFFGPGTRLTVL.

The rearrangement joins TRBV7-9 to TRBJ1-4; no clear D. Germline V gene lookup returns CDR1 SEHNR and CDR2 FQNEAQ (reference sequence). Trimming removed 6 bases from V and 8 bases from J, with 22 bases in between. CDR3 length equals 16 residues. This CDR3 is CASSPLSVPAWEKLFF. CDR3 coding DNA: TGTGCCAGCAGTCCCCTGTCGGTCCCGGCTTGGGAAAAACTGTTTTTT.

The sample holds a few counts of this clone. This chain joins TRBV4-3 and TRBJ2-3; possibly TRBD2 for D (6 bases). The CDR3 consists of 16 residues. V lost 2 bases to trimming and J lost 4 bases, with 16 bases between them. Per the germline V gene, CDR1 is LGHNA and CDR2 is YSLEER. The CDR3 reads CASSQRAPSDPDTQYF. The CDR3, as DNA: TGCGCCAGCAGCCAACGAGCTCCTAGCGATCCAGATACGCAGTATTTT.

This chain connects TRBV29-1 to TRBJ2-3; D gene ambiguous. Germline lookup yields CDR1 SQVTM and CDR2 ANQGSEA. The CDR3 length is 10 residues. V dropped 8 bases and J dropped 1 base, with 4 bases sitting between them. CDR3 amino acids: CSTGTDTQYF. DNA for the CDR3: TGCAGCACAGGCACAGATACGCAGTATTTT.

The chain is built from TRBV6-6 and TRBJ1-1; D perhaps matches TRBD1 (5 bases). Trimming stripped 7 bases from V and 5 bases from J, with 20 bases between. The CDR3 is made up of 15 amino acids. Germline assignment: CDR1 MNHNY and CDR2 SVGAGI (reference sequence). The CDR3 region is CASIPHGRVETEAFF. DNA of the CDR3: TGTGCCAGCATCCCCCACGGCAGGGTGGAAACTGAAGCTTTCTTT.

This clone has only a few counts. The chain employs TRBV5-1 and TRBJ2-1, with 11 bases lining up with TRBD1. This CDR3 is 15 amino acids long. V gave up 4 bases and J gave up 9 bases; unmatched junction bases: 9. Looked up from germline, CDR1 is SGHRS and CDR2 is YFSETQ. Here the CDR3 reads CASSPFPGTGGEQFF. In DNA, the CDR3 is TGCGCCAGCAGCCCCTTTCCCGGGACAGGGGGTGAGCAGTTCTTC.

V is TRBV7-2 and J is TRBJ2-1, with D maybe TRBD1 (6 bases). The CDR3 length is 14 residues. V was cut by 5 bases and J by 2 bases, with 10 bases left in between. Germline values: CDR1 SGHTA, CDR2 FQGNSA. The CDR3 protein is CASSPGTPYNEQFF. DNA for the CDR3: TGTGCCAGCAGCCCTGGGACACCCTACAATGAGCAGTTCTTC.

The sample holds a few counts of this clone. The J gene is TRBJ2-1, the V gene TRBV5-1, with 11 bases identical to TRBD2. Trimming at V came to 0 bases and at J to 3 bases, leaving 5 bases not matched to a gene. Germline lookup yields CDR1 SGHRS and CDR2 YFSETQ. The CDR3 extends over 17 amino acids. This CDR3 reads CASSLGLAGNFYNEQFF. CDR3 sequence (DNA): TGCGCCAGCAGCTTGGGACTAGCGGGGAACTTCTACAATGAGCAGTTCTTC.

This clone appeared a few times. The chain's CDR3 is CASSQGPARKVGSNQPQHF. The CDR3 coding sequence is TGCGCCAGCAGCCAGGGGCCGGCGAGAAAGGTGGGCAGCAATCAGCCCCAGCATTTT. The chain recombines TRBV4-1 with TRBJ1-5, with D possibly matching TRBD1 (5 bases). There are 19 residues in the CDR3. Between the trimmed V and J ends, which lost 3 bases and 1 base, there was a span of 22 bases. Germline CDR1 is MGHRA and CDR2 is YSYEKL.

This chain links TRBV7-2 with TRBJ2-7; TRBD1 agrees at 8 bases. The CDR3 runs to 15 residues. V was clipped by 4 bases and J by 2 bases; unmatched bases: 7. Germline V gene lookup returns CDR1 SGHTA and CDR2 FQGNSA. Here the CDR3 DNA reads TGTGCCAGCAGCTCTCGGACAGGGAGGACCTACGAGCAGTACTTC. It encodes CASSSRTGRTYEQYF.